This T cell receptor beta chain originates from a study of blood T cells in healthy people across ages. This clonotype appeared a few times. A sample-barcoded 5' primer and a J-beta primer mix were used in a second PCR of roughly 6 to 11 cycles. Using its own MiXCR run on the 5' RACE reads, TCRdb lists one record per CDR3 protein. Counted here are about 1.6 million distinct CDR3 sequences, about 31% occurring once; the ten biggest clones make up approximately 10%. The clonotype comes from a woman aged 25 to 45 in good health. The sample consisted of blood.

CDR3 nucleotides: TGCAGTGCTCTCCCGTTTAGCGGGTCGACTGCCTACGAGCAGTACTTC. Encoded protein: CSALPFSGSTAYEQYF. The chain couples TRBV20-1 to TRBJ2-7; TRBD2 matches 7 bases. This CDR3 spans 16 amino acids. V shed 5 bases and J 2 bases; nucleotides not matched to a gene: 15. Germline values: CDR1 DFQATT, CDR2 SNEGSKA (reference sequence).